The 18 T cell receptor beta chains below come from one sample, sequenced in a study of T cells expressing NK-cell markers (dated by TCRdb to the early 2020s). The method was 5' RACE. The sample was run on an Illumina HiSeq 2000. TCRdb reprocessed the public reads and reports one entry per CDR3 protein sequence, without DNA. The table kept for this sample lists about 150,000 distinct CDR3 sequences. The biggest ten clones account for 37% of the sample. What was sequenced was blood T cells: a sorted CD56 or NKG2C T cell subset, CD4+ or CD8+ T cells, or bulk PBMC T cells (not recorded which). The receptors were gathered from a woman aged 45-59 years in good health. Donor details come from another sample of the same person, matched by shared clones.

The chain uses TRBV3-1 and TRBJ1-5. The CDR3 contains 13 residues. From germline, CDR1 is LGHDT and CDR2 YNNKEL (reference sequence). CDR3 in amino acids: CASGLGSDQPQHF.

This chain connects TRBV5-1 to TRBJ2-1. CDR1 is SGHRS and CDR2 is YFSETQ in the germline V gene. CDR3 size: 15 residues. CDR3 residues: CASSSKWDPQNEQFF.

The V and J genes are TRBV12-3 or TRBV12-4 and TRBJ2-7. The CDR3 has 12 amino acids. CDR3 residues: CASSLTYYEQYF.

The chain joins TRBV24-1 to TRBJ2-1; TCRdb reports TRBD2, a call that lacks DNA to check it against. The CDR3 has 18 residues. CDR1 is KGHDR, CDR2 SFDVKD, per germline. This CDR3 reads CATSQGLAGPLWDDEQFF.

The V and J genes are TRBV6-2 or TRBV6-3 and TRBJ2-1. Germline values: CDR1 MNHEY, CDR2 SVGEGT. CDR3 length: 13 residues. The CDR3 here is CASSTFNYNEQFF.

The chain is built from TRBV4-1 and TRBJ1-2. This CDR3 has 17 amino acids. In germline, CDR1 is MGHRA, CDR2 YSYEKL. CDR3 region: CASSQLRRTAGEYGYTF.

The chain combines TRBV12-3 or TRBV12-4 with TRBJ2-5. The CDR3 length is 15 residues. The CDR3 here is CASSLSAGVPETQYF.

V and J are TRBV15 and TRBJ2-1; TCRdb designates TRBD2, a call that cannot be tested without DNA. This CDR3 comprises 13 residues. Germline-derived CDR1 and CDR2 are LNHNV and YYDKDF (reference sequence). The CDR3 sequence is CATSRPSGNEQFF.

This chain links TRBV11-2 with TRBJ2-2. CDR3 length: 12 residues. Per the germline V gene, CDR1 is SGHAT and CDR2 is FQNNGV. The CDR3 sequence: CASVGNTGELFF.

The chain joins TRBV24-1 to TRBJ2-7; the TCRdb D gene call, TRBD1, has no DNA to confirm it. The CDR3 runs 13 residues. Germline V CDR1 and CDR2: KGHDR, SFDVKD. The chain's CDR3 is CATSDKGQLEQYF.

The chain combines TRBV7-9 with TRBJ2-5; the D call from TCRdb, TRBD1, cannot be confirmed without DNA. Germline-derived CDR1 and CDR2 are SEHNR and FQNEAQ (reference sequence). This CDR3 is 16 amino acids long. Here the CDR3 reads CASSLTWDRRSETQYF.

The chain carries TRBV24-1 and TRBJ2-1; the D call of TRBD1 rests on TCRdb alone, since no DNA is present to check it. Germline V gene lookup returns CDR1 KGHDR and CDR2 SFDVKD. The length of the CDR3 is 18 residues. The CDR3 sequence: CATSAPNAGDIFYNEQFF.

J is TRBJ2-1 and V is TRBV10-3; TCRdb designates TRBD1, a call that cannot be tested without DNA. Germline V gene data show CDR1 as ENHRY and CDR2 as SYGVKD. The CDR3 consists of 14 residues. CDR3 amino acids: CAIRGEGPYNEQFF.

The chain uses TRBV20-1 and TRBJ2-1. The CDR3 loop spans 17 amino acids. Germline lookup yields CDR1 DFQATT and CDR2 SNEGSKA (reference sequence). The CDR3: CSAKRIELERFDNEQFF.

The chain employs TRBV12-3 or TRBV12-4 and TRBJ2-7; TCRdb indicates TRBD2, and absent DNA this call remains unverified. There are 13 residues in the CDR3. CDR3 region: CASKTSGNYEQYF.

This sequence joins TRBV5-1 and TRBJ2-2; TCRdb lists TRBD2, though no DNA is available to test this call. The germline V gene encodes CDR1 SGHRS and CDR2 YFSETQ. The CDR3 totals 15 residues. CDR3 sequence: CASSSGDSNTGELFF.

The V call is TRBV2, the J call TRBJ2-3; TCRdb outputs TRBD2, but without DNA this stays unchecked. The germline CDR1 and CDR2 sequences are SNHLY and FYNNEI. This CDR3 has 16 amino acids. CDR3: CASTQGLAGGADTQYF.

The genes are TRBV7-8 and TRBJ2-3; the TRBD2 assignment by TCRdb is unverifiable without DNA. The V gene's germline CDR1 is SGHVS and CDR2 FQNEAQ. This CDR3 is built from 15 residues. CDR3 amino acids: CASSRRGRDTDTQYF.